The rows below give T cell receptor beta chains drawn from one sample of a study of CXCR3-negative and CXCR3-positive naive CD8 T cells. TCRdb reprocessed the 5' RACE reads and stores each CDR3 protein as one record, lacking DNA. The sample includes around 120,000 distinct CDR3 sequences. Sequencing was carried out using naive CXCR3+ CD8+ T cells from blood. These receptors all come from a human donor in good health. Some clones in this sample may be carry-over from other donors' samples. Both conserved end residues are part of each CDR3. The order of the fields is J gene, V gene, CDR3 protein.

>TRBJ2-6|TRBV15
CATSRTGLSGANVLTF
>TRBJ2-7|TRBV14
CASSQALVGYEQYF
>TRBJ1-2|TRBV7-9
CASSLQGVWGYTF
>TRBJ2-7|TRBV4-1
CASSQAGHDYEQYF
>TRBJ2-1|TRBV6-4
CASSDSSSAEQFF
>TRBJ2-1|TRBV9
CASSYSGGDYNEQFF
>TRBJ2-1|TRBV20-1
CSARGVMGFQFF
>TRBJ2-7|TRBV5-1
CASSLAAGGPHEQYF
>TRBJ2-2|TRBV4-3
CASSPGQANGELFF
>TRBJ2-3|TRBV4-1
CASSHGTGDTDTQYF
>TRBJ2-7|TRBV4-2
CASSQADSGTISYEQYF
>TRBJ2-1|TRBV19
CASVAKSGERWNEQFF
>TRBJ2-7|TRBV29-1
CSVLESYEQYF
>TRBJ1-1|TRBV19
CASSIQGLRTEAFF
>TRBJ2-2|TRBV7-6
CASSSSGLAVSDTGELFF
>TRBJ2-5|TRBV15
CATSSPLQSETQYF
>TRBJ1-5|TRBV19
CASSPEGGLQPQHF
>TRBJ2-5|TRBV29-1
CSVETGGGETQYF
>TRBJ2-5|TRBV6-5
CASSIIGLGETQYF
>TRBJ2-1|TRBV5-1
CASSLGGYNEQFF
>TRBJ2-7|TRBV14
CASSQDRRTGEQYF
>TRBJ1-1|TRBV20-1
CSGREGVWMNTEAFF
>TRBJ2-5|TRBV7-9
CASRNLAGGETQYF
>TRBJ2-6|TRBV6-1
CASFLAAGANVLTF
>TRBJ2-2|TRBV7-9
CASRSGTGETGELFF
>TRBJ1-5|TRBV28
CASKKPHSNQPQHF
>TRBJ2-3|TRBV2
CASSEHPEVGDTQYF
>TRBJ2-5|TRBV4-3
CASSQVFGSAGETQYF
>TRBJ2-5|TRBV9
CASSVGFSSTETQYF
>TRBJ1-1|TRBV5-4
CASSLGQQNTEAFF
>TRBJ2-7|TRBV5-1
CASSLAWDTNYEQYF
>TRBJ2-1|TRBV5-4
CASSLGVGLAGVVEQFF
>TRBJ1-2|TRBV6-5
CASSTTGEYGYTF
>TRBJ2-1|TRBV6-2/TRBV6-3
CASSYMFQGARDEQFF
>TRBJ2-3|TRBV27
CASRTYGGGQEADTQYF
>TRBJ2-3|TRBV29-1
CSVGGGGNGNTDTQYF
>TRBJ2-1|TRBV20-1
CSASKISYNEQFF
>TRBJ1-2|TRBV7-2
CASSLPGPNYGYTF
>TRBJ2-7|TRBV7-9
CASSLPTGVVAGDEQYF
>TRBJ2-7|TRBV28
CASSLSTRPQGQGTHEQYF
>TRBJ2-1|TRBV29-1
CSATLGNHEQFF
>TRBJ2-1|TRBV4-1
CASSQVSNEQFF
>TRBJ2-7|TRBV28
CAIRTASRSSYEQYF
>TRBJ2-3|TRBV2
CASRDLAGGRTDTQYF
>TRBJ2-2|TRBV29-1
CSAGGWRGLFF
>TRBJ2-1|TRBV29-1
CSVAPAQGYNEQFF
>TRBJ1-2|TRBV15
CATSRTGVTAYGYTF
>TRBJ2-7|TRBV10-2
CASKGLVHEQYF
>TRBJ2-1|TRBV6-5
CASSQGTGTSNEQFF
>TRBJ1-5|TRBV6-2/TRBV6-3
CASSYGGDSNQPQHF
>TRBJ1-1|TRBV7-6
CATSPTGSTEAFF
>TRBJ1-2|TRBV20-1
CSAMELFNYGYTF
>TRBJ2-3|TRBV12-3/TRBV12-4
CASSWKLAGEITSTDTQYF
>TRBJ2-1|TRBV20-1
CSARGGLVRYNEQFF
>TRBJ2-2|TRBV6-5
CASSYEAGELFF
>TRBJ1-5|TRBV6-2/TRBV6-3
CASSWYGNSNQPQHF
>TRBJ2-7|TRBV5-5
CASSLWRDVSYEQYF